This T cell receptor (beta chain) was documented in a study of cytomegalovirus exposure and HLA in healthy donors. General observations from the study: Exclusion applied to some V segments, including TRBV6-2 and TRBV6-3, as they were indistinguishable. In a later analysis, HLA-associated TCR beta chains were more clonally expanded than equally common others.

The PCR made use of 60 Vbeta and 13 Jbeta primers. The data were produced by immunoSEQ multiplex PCR, yet TCRdb's version contains in-frame clones alone and is incomplete. The data show about 140,000 clones, with roughly three quarters seen just once and 4% to 6% held by the top ten. CDR3 size: 17 residues. Looked up from germline, CDR1 is SGHRS and CDR2 is YFSETQ. Trimming left V 2 bases short and J 2 bases short, with 20 bases between. On this clone: Its cognate antigen is unknown.

This chain connects TRBV5-1 to TRBJ2-7; D might be TRBD1 (7 bases). Sequences were obtained from PBMCs. The receptor was isolated from a woman between 50 and 59 years old in good health and CMV-seronegative. The CDR3: CASSFSYDFRGAYEQYF. The CDR3 nucleotides read TGCGCCAGCAGCTTTTCCTACGATTTCAGGGGGGCCTACGAGCAGTACTTC.